A selection of T cell receptor beta chains follows, all from one sample in a study of vaccination and CD4 T cells after COVID-19. These receptors have no known antigen. TCRdb used MiXCR to reprocess the PCR reads, holding one entry per CDR3 protein. The table lists tens of thousands of distinct CDR3 sequences, about 30% of them singletons, with about 10% in the top ten. Sequenced material: CD4+ T cells from blood, cultured in vitro, taken about 7 months after SARS-CoV-2 vaccination. The receptor set was obtained from a human donor who had recovered from COVID-19. The CDR3 runs from the conserved cysteine through the conserved F or W. D genes are given only for firm matches. Clone size is stated in some rows and not others, as once, few, many or a class when expanded.

TGCAGTGGCTCAACTAGTTATGGGCAGTTCTTC,CSGSTSYGQFF,TRBJ2-1,NA,NA,TRBV20-1
TGCAGTGCTAGAAAGGGGGCGGCCTCCTACGAGCAGTACTTC,CSARKGAASYEQYF,TRBJ2-7,hyperexpanded,TRBD1,TRBV20-1
TGTGCCAGCAACAGGGAAGATGAAGGTCAGCCCCAGCATTTT,CASNREDEGQPQHF,TRBJ1-5,few,NA,TRBV21-1
TGTGCCAGTAGTATAGGACGGGACAGTCCGCATCAGCCCCAGCATTTT,CASSIGRDSPHQPQHF,TRBJ1-5,NA,TRBD1,TRBV19
TGTGCCAGCAGCTACGGGGGGGCGGGAAACACCGGGGAGCTGTTTTTT,CASSYGGAGNTGELFF,TRBJ2-2,NA,TRBD2,TRBV7-3
TGTGCCAGCAGTTACAGGAGCGGGACCGGGGAGCTGTTTTTT,CASSYRSGTGELFF,TRBJ2-2,NA,NA,TRBV7-2
TGTGCCAGCAGCTTTAATCACCAATCCTTCGAGCAGTACTTC,CASSFNHQSFEQYF,TRBJ2-7,few,NA,TRBV11-3
TGTGCCAGCAGTGATCCAGGGGTCGGCATGGAGACCCAGTACTTC,CASSDPGVGMETQYF,TRBJ2-5,few,NA,TRBV25-1
TGCAGTGCTAGTAACAGGGACAGGGCCTATAATTCACCCCTCCACTTT,CSASNRDRAYNSPLHF,TRBJ1-6,many,TRBD1,TRBV20-1
TGTGCCAGCAGTTACCTGCGGGGGGCCGGGGAGACCCAGTACTTC,CASSYLRGAGETQYF,TRBJ2-5,NA,TRBD2,TRBV6-2/TRBV6-3
TGTGCCAGCAGCCCAGGACAGGGGGCGAGGGAGACCCAGTACTTC,CASSPGQGARETQYF,TRBJ2-5,few,TRBD1,TRBV6-1
TGTGCCAGTAGTCTTACAGGGGGCACTGAAGCTTTCTTT,CASSLTGGTEAFF,TRBJ1-1,NA,TRBD1,TRBV19
TGTGCCAGCAGCCGTGGACAGAGCCCCTACGAGCAGTACTTC,CASSRGQSPYEQYF,TRBJ2-7,medium-sized,NA,TRBV6-2/TRBV6-3
TGTGCCAGCAGTTTATCGACAGACTATGGCTACACCTTC,CASSLSTDYGYTF,TRBJ1-2,NA,NA,TRBV28
TGCAGTGCTATCGACACGCTAAGGGGGAGTCAGCCCCAGCATTTT,CSAIDTLRGSQPQHF,TRBJ1-5,few,NA,TRBV20-1
TGTGCCAGCAGCCCCGGCGGGGACAGGGGGCGCTCGAAGCGCGAGCAGTACTTC,CASSPGGDRGRSKREQYF,TRBJ2-7,few,TRBD1,TRBV6-1
TGTGCCACCAGCCTAGAAAACACCGGGGAGCTGTTTTTT,CATSLENTGELFF,TRBJ2-2,few,NA,TRBV24-1